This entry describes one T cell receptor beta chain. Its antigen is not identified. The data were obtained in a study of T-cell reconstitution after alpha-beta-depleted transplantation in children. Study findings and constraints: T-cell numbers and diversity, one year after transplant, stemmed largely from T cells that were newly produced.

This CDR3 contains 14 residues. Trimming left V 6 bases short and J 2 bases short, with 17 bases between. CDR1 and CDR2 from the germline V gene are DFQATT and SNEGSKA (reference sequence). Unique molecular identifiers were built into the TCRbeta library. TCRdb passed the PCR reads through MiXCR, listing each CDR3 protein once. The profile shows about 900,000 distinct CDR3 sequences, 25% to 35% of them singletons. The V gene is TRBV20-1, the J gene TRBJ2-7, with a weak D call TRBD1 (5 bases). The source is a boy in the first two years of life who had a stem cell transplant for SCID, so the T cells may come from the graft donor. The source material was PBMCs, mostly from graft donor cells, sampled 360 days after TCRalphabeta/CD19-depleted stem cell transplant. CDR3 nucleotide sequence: TGCAGTGCCAGACGTACAGGTTCCGCCTACGAGCAGTACTTC. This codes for CSARRTGSAYEQYF.